The source of this T cell receptor (beta chain) is a study of cytotoxic CD8 clonotypes in ibrutinib-treated CLL. A note on this clone: Antigen specificity is unknown.

Points from the study as a whole: Sustained-remission patients were sampled at one set of times and progressing patients at different ones.

The intended depth for sequencing was 1 in 200,000 to 1 in 1 million T cells. Using immunoSEQ multiplex PCR, the repertoire was profiled, and TCRdb retains in-frame clones only, with some absent. Among roughly 330,000 clones listed, over 55% were seen once. This CDR3 has 17 amino acids. Germline CDR1 and CDR2: MGHRA and YSYEKL. The V and J ends lost 3 bases and 6 bases respectively, with 18 bases between them. This sequence joins TRBV4-1 and TRBJ1-6, with D hard to call. Here the sequenced sample was PBMCs, taken after 36 months of ibrutinib treatment. The source of this sequence is a human donor with chronic lymphocytic leukemia. The CDR3 spells CASSHPAEGSGNSPLHF. The CDR3, as DNA: TGCGCCAGCAGCCACCCCGCGGAGGGTTCCGGTAATTCACCCCTCCACTTT.